The clone carrying this TCR beta chain has a count of ten or more. Its matching antigen is unknown. TCRdb called the reads again in MiXCR, with one record for every CDR3 protein. The repertoire holds about 230,000 distinct CDR3 sequences, with 6.5% as singletons. V was pared by 0 bases and J by 5 bases, with 3 bases of the junction left unmatched. This CDR3 comprises 15 residues. Germline V lookup: CDR1 LGHNA, CDR2 YSLEER. The record originates from a study of T cell repertoires in cytomegalovirus infection. In the study overall: It was the public TCR beta signatures that indicated both CMV infection and matching HLA type.

Study observations and caveats: Clonotypes of TCR beta that were HLA-C-restricted and CMV-specific dominated the ex vivo response. Public TCR beta family frequency separated CMV-and-HLA carriers, including in an independent cohort.

What was sequenced was PBMCs. The sequence was obtained from a human donor in good health (CMV status not recorded). Some clones in this sample may be carry-over from other donors' samples. The V and J genes are TRBV4-3 and TRBJ2-2; 7 nucleotides agree with TRBD1. CDR3 region: CASSQDARGTGELFF. CDR3 in DNA: TGCGCCAGCAGCCAAGACGCCAGGGGGACCGGGGAGCTGTTTTTT.